This TCR beta chain was recovered during a study of identical twins (dated by TCRdb to 2016 to 2017). Regarding the research as a whole: TCR alpha and beta repertoires from monozygotic twins, unrelated adults of various ages and cord blood were deep-sequenced to test whether fetal clonotypes persist. Replicate twin experiments were performed at different times using different library preparation protocols to rule out contamination.

The CDR3, cysteine through phenylalanine, is 18 amino acids long. The entry retains the CDR3 DNA only, 54 bases that are in frame from base 1. V ends up 7 bases short and J 0 bases short, with an unmatched junction base count of 13. The germline V gene gives CDR1 as MRHNA and CDR2 as SNTAGT. In regard to this clonotype: What this receptor recognizes is not known. Nothing much larger sits one base from this clone, and base qualities are not available.

Every donor was a healthy Caucasian. On the study overall, not on this receptor specifically: Compared with coincidental sharing between unrelated individuals, out-of-frame TCR alpha sequences shared between twins showed an excess of sequences with low generation probability. Abundant cord blood beta clonotypes had fewer insertions, young adult naive repertoires showed a similar but weaker trend, and memory repertoires showed no such trend. Excess twin sharing in beta out-of-frame sequences was weaker because fewer shared sequences lowered the signal-to-noise ratio. Zero-insertion analyses could be partly confounded by invariant T cells such as MAIT and iNKT, although diverse VJ usage argued against such confounding for most clonotypes. Recombination models systematically underestimated out-of-frame TCR alpha sharing in monozygotic twins but agreed with sharing between unrelated individuals. Because the same donors could not be followed over many years, the conclusions depended on cross-sectional statistical analysis.

The receptor library was made with 5' RACE. The data were produced on an Illumina HiSeq 2000. A universal primer binding site was added through template switching, and the final cDNA carried a unique molecular identifier so that TCR cDNA molecules could be counted accurately. Specific primers in the conserved constant-segment region were used to synthesize first-strand cDNA for the TCR alpha and beta chains. To control for contamination, every cDNA library was double barcoded, receiving both a SMART-Mk sample barcode and Illumina barcodes. Two successive PCR steps introduced TruSeq adapter sequences along with Illumina sample barcodes. The TCR alpha and beta cDNA libraries were sequenced on the Illumina HiSeq platform using custom primers. From the authors' description of their analysis: Unique molecular identifiers were extracted from raw reads with MiGEC, and CDR3 positions were determined with MiXCR. For each individual, recombination models were inferred using an EM algorithm with the repgenHMM and IGoR tools. The tcR package in R was used for shared clonotype analysis, with sharing normalized by the product of cloneset sizes. To study raw recombination free of thymic and clonal selection effects, out-of-frame nonproductive sequences were analyzed. TCRdb reprocessing: public reads trimmed at Q25 with fastp, clones called with MiXCR, in-frame beta chains kept. Each record represents a unique CDR3 protein, reported with the most common genes and DNA among its rows. These V and J calls originate from TCRdb's pipeline instead of the authors' own analysis. This sample lists around 1.7 million distinct CDR3 sequences; roughly 35% were detected once. Clones ranked in the top ten supply about 0.3% of the sample.

This receptor was obtained from a newborn girl in good health. The material sequenced was cord blood. The V and J segments used are TRBV6-4 and TRBJ2-3; TRBD2 fits 10 bases in the junction. The CDR3 region has the sequence CASTPSRLAGSSTDTQYF. The nucleotide sequence reads as follows: TGTGCCAGCACCCCGTCCCGACTAGCGGGCTCTAGCACAGATACGCAGTATTTT.